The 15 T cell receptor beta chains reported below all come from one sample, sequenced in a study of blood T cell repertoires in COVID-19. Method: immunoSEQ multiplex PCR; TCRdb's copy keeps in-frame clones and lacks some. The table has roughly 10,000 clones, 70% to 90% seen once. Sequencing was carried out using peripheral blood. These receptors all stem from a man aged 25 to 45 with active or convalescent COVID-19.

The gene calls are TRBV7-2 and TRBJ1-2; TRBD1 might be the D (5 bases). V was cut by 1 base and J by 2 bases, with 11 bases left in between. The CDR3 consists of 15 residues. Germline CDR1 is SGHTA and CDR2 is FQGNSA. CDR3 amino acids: CASSLVFGGNYGYTF. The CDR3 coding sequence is TGTGCCAGCAGCTTAGTGTTCGGGGGGAACTATGGCTACACCTTC.

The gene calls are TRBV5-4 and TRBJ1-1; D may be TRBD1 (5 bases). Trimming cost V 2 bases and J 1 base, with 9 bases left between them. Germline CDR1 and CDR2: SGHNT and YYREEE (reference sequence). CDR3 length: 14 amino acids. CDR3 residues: CASSFSQGNTEAFF. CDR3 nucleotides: TGTGCCAGCAGCTTTTCCCAGGGGAACACTGAAGCTTTCTTT.

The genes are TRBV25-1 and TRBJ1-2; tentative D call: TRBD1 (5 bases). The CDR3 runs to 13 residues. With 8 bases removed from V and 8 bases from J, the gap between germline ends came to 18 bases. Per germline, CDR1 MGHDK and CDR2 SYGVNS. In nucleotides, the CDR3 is TGTGCCAGCGCGGGGACCGTTTCAGGGGGCTACACCTTC. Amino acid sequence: CASAGTVSGGYTF.

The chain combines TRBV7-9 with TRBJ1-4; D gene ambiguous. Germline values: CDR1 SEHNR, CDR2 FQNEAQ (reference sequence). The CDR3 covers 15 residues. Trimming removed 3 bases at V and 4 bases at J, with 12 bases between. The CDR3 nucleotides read TGTGCCAGCAGCTTCGCGGGTCCTTATAATGAAAAACTGTTTTTT. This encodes CASSFAGPYNEKLFF.

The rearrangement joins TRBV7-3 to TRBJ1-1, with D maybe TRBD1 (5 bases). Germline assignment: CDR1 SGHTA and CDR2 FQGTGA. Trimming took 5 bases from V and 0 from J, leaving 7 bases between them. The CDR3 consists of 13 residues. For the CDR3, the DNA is TGTGCCAGCAGCCAGGGCATGAACACTGAAGCTTTCTTT. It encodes CASSQGMNTEAFF.

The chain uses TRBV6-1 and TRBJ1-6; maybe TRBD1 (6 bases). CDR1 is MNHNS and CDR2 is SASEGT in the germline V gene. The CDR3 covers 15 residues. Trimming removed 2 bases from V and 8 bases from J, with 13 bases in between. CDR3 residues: CASSEQGSGDSPLHF. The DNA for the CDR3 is TGTGCCAGCAGTGAACAGGGGAGCGGTGATTCACCCCTCCACTTT.

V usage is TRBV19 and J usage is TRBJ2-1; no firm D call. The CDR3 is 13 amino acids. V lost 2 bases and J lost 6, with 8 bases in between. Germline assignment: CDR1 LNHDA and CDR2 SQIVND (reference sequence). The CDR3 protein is CASSIRLRNEQFF. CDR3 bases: TGTGCCAGTAGTATAAGACTCCGCAATGAGCAGTTCTTC.

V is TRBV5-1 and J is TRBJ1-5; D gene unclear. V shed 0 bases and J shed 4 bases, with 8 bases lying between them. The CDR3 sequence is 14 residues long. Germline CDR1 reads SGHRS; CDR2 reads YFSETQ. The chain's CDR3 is CASSLGLQNQPQHF. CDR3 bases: TGCGCCAGCAGCTTGGGACTCCAAAATCAGCCCCAGCATTTT.

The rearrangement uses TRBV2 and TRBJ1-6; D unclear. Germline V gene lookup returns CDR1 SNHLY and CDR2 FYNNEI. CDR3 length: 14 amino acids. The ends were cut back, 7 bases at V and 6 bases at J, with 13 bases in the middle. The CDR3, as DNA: TGTGCCAGCACCCAGAACACGGGTAATTCACCCCTCCACTTT. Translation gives CASTQNTGNSPLHF.

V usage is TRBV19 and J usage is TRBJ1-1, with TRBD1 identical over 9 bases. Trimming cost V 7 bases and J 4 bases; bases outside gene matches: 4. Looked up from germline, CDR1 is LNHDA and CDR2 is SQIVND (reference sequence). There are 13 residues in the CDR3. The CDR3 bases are TGTGCCAGTATTGACAGGGGGGCCACTGAAGCTTTCTTT. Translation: CASIDRGATEAFF.

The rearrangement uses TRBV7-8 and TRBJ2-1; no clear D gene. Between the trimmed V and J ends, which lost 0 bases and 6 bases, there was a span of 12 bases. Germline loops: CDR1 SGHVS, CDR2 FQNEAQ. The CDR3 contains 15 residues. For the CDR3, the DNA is TGTGCCAGCAGCTTAGCTCCCGCTCTATCCAATGAGCAGTTCTTC. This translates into CASSLAPALSNEQFF.

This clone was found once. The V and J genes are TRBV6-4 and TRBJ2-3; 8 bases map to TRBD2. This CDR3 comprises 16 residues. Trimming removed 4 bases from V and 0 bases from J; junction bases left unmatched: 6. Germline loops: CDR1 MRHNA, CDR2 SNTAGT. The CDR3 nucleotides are TGTGCCAGCAGTGCCGGAGCGGGGGCTAGCACAGATACGCAGTATTTT. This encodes CASSAGAGASTDTQYF.

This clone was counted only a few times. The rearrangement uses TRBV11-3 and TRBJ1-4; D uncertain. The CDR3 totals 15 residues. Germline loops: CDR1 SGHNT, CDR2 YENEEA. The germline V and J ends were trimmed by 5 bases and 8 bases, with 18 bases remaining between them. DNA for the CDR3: TGTGCCAGCAGCCCCTTATATGGCCGGGGAGAAAAACTGTTTTTT. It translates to CASSPLYGRGEKLFF.

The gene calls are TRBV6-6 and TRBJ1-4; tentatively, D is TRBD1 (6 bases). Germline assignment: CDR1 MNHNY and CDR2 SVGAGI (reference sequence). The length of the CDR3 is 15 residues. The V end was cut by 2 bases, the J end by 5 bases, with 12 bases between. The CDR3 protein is CASSYLRQGNEKLFF. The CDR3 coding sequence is TGTGCCAGCAGTTACCTGAGGCAGGGGAATGAAAAACTGTTTTTT.

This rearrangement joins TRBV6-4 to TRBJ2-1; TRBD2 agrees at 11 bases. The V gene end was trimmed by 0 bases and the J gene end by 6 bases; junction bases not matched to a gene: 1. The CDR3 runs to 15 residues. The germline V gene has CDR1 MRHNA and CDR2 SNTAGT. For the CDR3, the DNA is TGTGCCAGCAGTGACTCTAGCGGGGGGGCCAATGAGCAGTTCTTC. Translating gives CASSDSSGGANEQFF.